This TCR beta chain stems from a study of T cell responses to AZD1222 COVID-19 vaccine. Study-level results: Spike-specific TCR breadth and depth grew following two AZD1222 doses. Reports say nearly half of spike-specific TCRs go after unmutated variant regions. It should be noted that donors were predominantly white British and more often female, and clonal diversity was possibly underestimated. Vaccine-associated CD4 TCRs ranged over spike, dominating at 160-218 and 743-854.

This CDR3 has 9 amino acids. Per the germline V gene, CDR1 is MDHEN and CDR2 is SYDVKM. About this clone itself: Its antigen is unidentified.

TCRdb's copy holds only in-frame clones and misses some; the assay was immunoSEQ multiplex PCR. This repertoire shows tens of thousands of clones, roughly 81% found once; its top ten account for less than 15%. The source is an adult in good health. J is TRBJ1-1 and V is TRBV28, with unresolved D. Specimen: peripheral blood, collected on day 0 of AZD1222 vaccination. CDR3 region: CVSGTEAFF. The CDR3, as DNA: TGTGTTTCGGGGACTGAAGCTTTCTTT.